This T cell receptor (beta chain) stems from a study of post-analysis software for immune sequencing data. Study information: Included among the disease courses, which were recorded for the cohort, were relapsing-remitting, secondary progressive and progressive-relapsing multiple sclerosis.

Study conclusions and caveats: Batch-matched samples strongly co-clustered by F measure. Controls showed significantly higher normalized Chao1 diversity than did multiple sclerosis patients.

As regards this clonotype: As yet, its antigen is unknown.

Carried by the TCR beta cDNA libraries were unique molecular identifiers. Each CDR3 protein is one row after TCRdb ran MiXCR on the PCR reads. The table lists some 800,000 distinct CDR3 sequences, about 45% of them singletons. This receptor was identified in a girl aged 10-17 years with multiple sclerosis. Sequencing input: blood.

The CDR3 region is CAIIFRGFIYEQYF. The CDR3 coding sequence is TGTGCCATCATTTTTCGGGGATTTATCTACGAGCAGTACTTC. The chain carries TRBV10-3 and TRBJ2-7, with a possible D match to TRBD2 (5 bases). The CDR3 consists of 14 residues. V lost 7 bases, J lost 3 bases, and 16 bases lay in between. In germline, CDR1 is ENHRY, CDR2 SYGVKD.